Given below is one TCR beta chain in context. This clone occurred once. Its antigen has not been determined. Within one base of it there is no much larger clone, and no base qualities were kept. The data originate from a study of T cell responses to AZD1222 COVID-19 vaccine (dated by TCRdb to the early 2020s). About the investigation overall: Because spike-specific TCR depth and breadth did not differ between the two schedules, AZD1222 recipients who got a second dose at roughly 4 weeks were pooled with those who got a second dose at roughly 12 weeks. A total of around 240 trial participants underwent TCR sequencing, of whom approximately 210 received two doses of AZD1222 and some 26 received two doses of the MenACWY control vaccine. Trial participants were enrolled by age into subgroups of 18-55, 56-69 and 70-plus years, and roughly 150, 30 and 60 TCR-sequenced participants, respectively, were included in these subgroups. The paper's findings and limits, for the study overall: A significant rise in spike-specific TCR breadth and depth was observed after two AZD1222 doses relative to day 0 and relative to MenACWY recipients. The 56-69-year group was small, and its depth increase did not reach significance, likely because of low power. Reportedly, close to half of the unique spike-specific TCRs recognized epitopes lying outside the regions that are mutated in the B.1.351 and B.1.1.7 variants. Conclusions about previously exposed vaccinees are limited, since just five or six AZD1222 recipients were seropositive for SARS-CoV-2 at baseline. The whole spike protein was spanned by vaccine-associated CD4 TCRs, and dominant responses were seen in regions 160-218 and 743-854. Because no day 14 peak-response samples were available, repertoires were characterized only after the peak T cell response. Most participants were white British and females outnumbered males, and the authors suggested that clonal diversity may have been underestimated.

The CDR3 regions of human TCRbeta chains were analyzed by immunosequencing. Per the authors' processing: TCRs in the repertoires were compared against a reference library of SARS-CoV-2-specific TCRs that had been generated with the MIRA antigen-specificity platform. Breadth meant the fraction of unique TCRs that were SARS-CoV-2-associated, whereas depth meant the fraction of total T cells that were SARS-CoV-2-associated. Using the MIRA data, each spike-specific TCR was assigned both to the spike region to which the TCR was reactive and to a CD4 or CD8 class. Log10-transformed breadth and depth values were compared by one-way ANOVA with Sidak's multiple comparisons tests. This is the immuneACCESS table as TCRdb keeps it, with only in-frame sequences that have V and J called. A part of the clones is gone; compared with another copy, unresolved V genes explain less than half, and the rest is unexplained. That table is the source of V, J and clone size, and D and trimming were worked out from the DNA. The sample table lists more than 95,000 clones, around 90% of them with a count of one. The ten largest clones take up 25% to 30% of the sample.

Unmatched junction bases come to 7, with V trimmed by 1 base and J by 2 bases. Based on the germline V gene, the CDR1 and CDR2 sequences are LGHNA and YSLEER. Including cysteine and phenylalanine, the CDR3 has 17 amino acids. Just CDR3 DNA is preserved here, 51 bases in frame from base 1. The sample's time point label, decoded: baseline before first vaccination. Vaccinee samples were obtained from the UK trials COV001 and COV002, which included a single-blind randomized controlled phase 2/3 trial of AZD1222 (ChAdOx1 nCoV-19) in healthy adults. Trial participant PBMC samples were collected at day 0 and day 28 after the second dose for TCRbeta chain sequencing.

This sequence uses TRBV4-3 and TRBJ2-1; the junction holds 8 bases that match TRBD1. This TCR derives from an adult in good health. The sequences come from peripheral blood, collected on day 0 of AZD1222 vaccination. The CDR3 has the sequence CASSQADGQGTYNEQFF. The DNA sequence reads TGCGCCAGCAGCCAAGCTGACGGACAGGGTACCTACAATGAGCAGTTCTTC.